Listed below are T cell receptor beta chains from one sample, sequenced in a study of response to subunit inactivated influenza vaccine. TCRdb re-analysed the RT-PCR reads in MiXCR, keeping a single row per CDR3 protein. This table holds about 190,000 distinct CDR3 sequences, approximately 15% found once. The material was CD8+ T cells sorted from PBMCs, obtained 4 to 6 days after vaccination. The receptor source for this set is a man aged 45 to 65 who received an inactivated influenza vaccine. Both conserved end residues are part of each CDR3. The D gene is left open where the match is weak. The listing skips clone size in some rows; elsewhere it reads once, few, many or a size class.

D: TRBD1; V: TRBV6-2/TRBV6-3; J: TRBJ2-1; size: many; CDR3: CASSYPRQGASDSGYNEQFF; DNA: TGTGCCAGCAGTTACCCTCGACAGGGGGCGAGCGACTCCGGGTACAATGAGCAGTTCTTC
D: .; V: TRBV6-2/TRBV6-3; J: TRBJ2-7; size: few; CDR3: CASSYGSFTYEQYF; DNA: TGTGCCAGCAGTTATGGCAGCTTTACCTACGAGCAGTACTTC
D: .; V: TRBV7-9; J: TRBJ1-5; size: few; CDR3: CASSSDPWPQHF; DNA: TGTGCCAGCAGCTCGGACCCCTGGCCCCAGCATTTT
D: TRBD1; V: TRBV7-9; J: TRBJ2-7; size: .; CDR3: CASSSGTGLAEQYF; DNA: TGTGCCAGCAGCTCGGGGACAGGGTTAGCGGAGCAGTACTTC
D: TRBD1; V: TRBV15; J: TRBJ2-3; size: .; CDR3: CATGDRAYDTQYF; DNA: TGTGCCACGGGGGACAGAGCTTATGATACGCAGTATTTT
D: TRBD2; V: TRBV7-9; J: TRBJ2-5; size: .; CDR3: CASSLTSGVIETQYF; DNA: TGTGCCAGCAGCTTGACTAGCGGGGTTATCGAGACCCAGTACTTC
D: .; V: TRBV7-3; J: TRBJ2-1; size: .; CDR3: CASSLAGRRSYNEQFF; DNA: TGTGCCAGCAGCTTAGCAGGGAGGAGATCCTACAATGAGCAGTTCTTC
D: TRBD1; V: TRBV20-1; J: TRBJ2-2; size: .; CDR3: CSARPAGTGGTGELFF; DNA: TGCAGTGCTAGACCTGCAGGGACAGGGGGCACCGGGGAGCTGTTTTTT
D: .; V: TRBV27; J: TRBJ2-1; size: .; CDR3: CASSLGVSGSYNEQFF; DNA: TGTGCCAGCAGTTTAGGGGTTAGCGGTTCTTACAATGAGCAGTTCTTC
D: TRBD1; V: TRBV5-1; J: TRBJ2-7; size: many; CDR3: CASSLAGGESEQYF; DNA: TGCGCCAGCAGCTTGGCAGGGGGCGAGAGCGAGCAGTACTTC
D: .; V: TRBV28; J: TRBJ2-5; size: few; CDR3: CASSLFARRETQYF; DNA: TGTGCCAGCAGTTTATTTGCTCGAAGGGAGACCCAGTACTTC
D: .; V: TRBV5-1; J: TRBJ2-2; size: many; CDR3: CASSVNTGELFF; DNA: TGCGCCAGCAGCGTGAACACCGGGGAGCTGTTTTTT
D: .; V: TRBV7-9; J: TRBJ1-1; size: .; CDR3: CASSLGRGMNTEAFF; DNA: TGTGCCAGCAGCTTAGGTCGAGGGATGAACACTGAAGCTTTCTTT
D: TRBD2; V: TRBV7-9; J: TRBJ2-7; size: many; CDR3: CASSLGLAAYEQYF; DNA: TGTGCCAGCAGCCTAGGACTAGCGGCCTACGAGCAGTACTTC
D: .; V: TRBV6-1; J: TRBJ1-1; size: .; CDR3: CASTRGGLATEAFF; DNA: TGTGCCAGCACTAGGGGGGGGTTGGCCACTGAAGCTTTCTTT
D: .; V: TRBV12-3/TRBV12-4; J: TRBJ1-5; size: few; CDR3: CASSPDWDHNQPQHF; DNA: TGTGCCAGCAGTCCTGACTGGGACCACAATCAGCCCCAGCATTTT
D: .; V: TRBV2; J: TRBJ2-2; size: few; CDR3: CASRLAGELFF; DNA: TGTGCCAGCAGACTTGCCGGGGAGCTGTTTTTT
D: .; V: TRBV20-1; J: TRBJ2-7; size: .; CDR3: CSASLGGDGFYEQYF; DNA: TGCAGTGCTAGCCTAGGGGGGGATGGCTTTTACGAGCAGTACTTC
D: TRBD2; V: TRBV10-3; J: TRBJ2-3; size: many; CDR3: CAITKREKGSTDTQYF; DNA: TGTGCCATCACCAAGCGGGAAAAAGGGAGTACAGATACGCAGTATTTT
D: .; V: TRBV7-9; J: TRBJ2-7; size: .; CDR3: CASSPPAFYEQYF; DNA: TGTGCCAGCAGCCCACCGGCCTTTTACGAGCAGTACTTC
D: TRBD2; V: TRBV20-1; J: TRBJ2-7; size: .; CDR3: CSALAPSGSHYEQYF; DNA: TGCAGTGCCCTGGCCCCTAGCGGCTCCCACTACGAGCAGTACTTC
D: TRBD2; V: TRBV20-1; J: TRBJ2-1; size: many; CDR3: CSARDLAGVGDEQFF; DNA: TGCAGTGCTAGAGATCTAGCGGGGGTGGGCGATGAGCAGTTCTTC
D: TRBD1; V: TRBV12-3/TRBV12-4; J: TRBJ2-7; size: few; CDR3: CASSLARGIEQYF; DNA: TGTGCCAGCAGTTTAGCCAGGGGGATTGAGCAGTACTTC
D: .; V: TRBV29-1; J: TRBJ2-7; size: few; CDR3: CSVVAGAAGEQYF; DNA: TGCAGCGTTGTCGCAGGTGCCGCGGGGGAGCAGTACTTC
D: .; V: TRBV3-1; J: TRBJ2-2; size: few; CDR3: CASSQEIFLITGELFF; DNA: TGTGCCAGCAGCCAAGAGATCTTTTTGATAACCGGGGAGCTGTTTTTT
D: .; V: TRBV20-1; J: TRBJ2-7; size: .; CDR3: CSAREPRRPFYEQYF; DNA: TGCAGTGCTAGAGAGCCCCGGAGGCCTTTCTACGAGCAGTACTTC
D: .; V: TRBV7-9; J: TRBJ1-6; size: .; CDR3: CASSFGGRNSPLHF; DNA: TGTGCCAGCAGCTTCGGGGGTCGGAATTCACCCCTCCACTTT
D: TRBD1; V: TRBV6-1; J: TRBJ1-6; size: .; CDR3: CASGTGGRYSPLHF; DNA: TGTGCCAGCGGGACAGGGGGTCGATATTCACCCCTCCACTTT
D: .; V: TRBV28; J: TRBJ2-2; size: few; CDR3: CASSFRGRRTGELFF; DNA: TGTGCCAGCAGTTTCAGGGGTAGGAGGACCGGGGAGCTGTTTTTT
D: .; V: TRBV12-3/TRBV12-4; J: TRBJ2-5; size: .; CDR3: CASTSSPPGPGWETQYF; DNA: TGTGCCAGCACCTCCTCCCCTCCGGGCCCTGGGTGGGAGACCCAGTACTTC
D: .; V: TRBV12-3/TRBV12-4; J: TRBJ2-1; size: .; CDR3: CASSFNPGTDEQFF; DNA: TGTGCCAGCAGTTTTAATCCAGGGACGGATGAGCAGTTCTTC
D: TRBD2; V: TRBV4-3; J: TRBJ2-3; size: many; CDR3: CASSRAVGTRGLTDTQYF; DNA: TGCGCCAGCAGCCGGGCAGTGGGGACTAGGGGCCTCACAGATACGCAGTATTTT